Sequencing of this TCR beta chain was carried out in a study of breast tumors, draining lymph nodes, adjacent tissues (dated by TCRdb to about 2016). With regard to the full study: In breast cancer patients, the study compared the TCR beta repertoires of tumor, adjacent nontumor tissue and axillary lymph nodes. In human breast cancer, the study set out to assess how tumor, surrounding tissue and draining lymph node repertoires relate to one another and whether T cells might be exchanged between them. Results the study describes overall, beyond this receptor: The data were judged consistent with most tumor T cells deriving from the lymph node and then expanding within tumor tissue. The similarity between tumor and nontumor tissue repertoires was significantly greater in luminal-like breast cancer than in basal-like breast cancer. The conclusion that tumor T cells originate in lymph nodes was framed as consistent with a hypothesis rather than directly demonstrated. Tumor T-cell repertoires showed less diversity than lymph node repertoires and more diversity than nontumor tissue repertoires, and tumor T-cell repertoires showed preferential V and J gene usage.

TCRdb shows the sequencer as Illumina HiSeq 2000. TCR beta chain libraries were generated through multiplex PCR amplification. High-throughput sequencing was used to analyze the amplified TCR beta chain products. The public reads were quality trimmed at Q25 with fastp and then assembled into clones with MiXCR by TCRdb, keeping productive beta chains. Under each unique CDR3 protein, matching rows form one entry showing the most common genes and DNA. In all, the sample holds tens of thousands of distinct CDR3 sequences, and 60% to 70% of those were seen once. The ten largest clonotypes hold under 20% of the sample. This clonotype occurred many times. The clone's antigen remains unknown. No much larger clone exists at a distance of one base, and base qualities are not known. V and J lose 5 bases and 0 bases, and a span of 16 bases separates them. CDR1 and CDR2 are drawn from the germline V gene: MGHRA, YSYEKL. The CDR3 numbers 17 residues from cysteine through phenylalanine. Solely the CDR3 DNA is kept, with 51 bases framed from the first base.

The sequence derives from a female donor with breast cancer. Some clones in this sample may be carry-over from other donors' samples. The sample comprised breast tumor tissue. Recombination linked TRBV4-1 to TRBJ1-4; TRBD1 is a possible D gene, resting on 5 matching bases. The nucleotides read TGCGCCAGCAGCTCAGACAGACTGACCGCAACTAATGAAAAACTGTTTTTT. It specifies CASSSDRLTATNEKLFF.